The 19 T cell receptor beta chains given below trace back to one sample, sequenced in a study of CD8 T cells in ankylosing spondylitis. Study findings and constraints: A TCR beta motif of eight highly homologous variants appeared characteristic of ankylosing spondylitis blood.

TCRdb used MiXCR to reprocess the 5' RACE reads, holding one entry per CDR3 protein. The table records under 850,000 distinct CDR3 sequences, around 19% of them present only once. These receptors have no identified antigens. Material for sequencing was blood, either unsorted or a sorted T cell fraction (not recorded which). These receptors were obtained from a male donor with ankylosing spondylitis.

In this sample, this clonotype turned up a few times. The J gene is TRBJ2-1, the V gene TRBV29-1, with 8 bases lining up with TRBD2. V trimming: 5 bases; J trimming: 5 bases; junction bases outside the gene matches: 5. The CDR3 loop spans 13 amino acids. Germline assignment: CDR1 SQVTM and CDR2 ANQGSEA. The DNA of the CDR3 is TGCAGCGTTATAGCGGGAACCAACAATGAGCAGTTCTTC. Translated, it gives CSVIAGTNNEQFF.

V and J are TRBV7-8 and TRBJ1-2; a weak D match, TRBD1 (5 bases). Germline V gene data show CDR1 as SGHVS and CDR2 as FQNEAQ. V shed 1 base and J shed 7 bases, with 13 bases lying between them. The CDR3 extends over 14 amino acids. CDR3 coding DNA: TGTGCCAGCAGCTTAGTAGGGCAGGGCCTTGGCTACACCTTC. Encoded protein: CASSLVGQGLGYTF.

This clonotype was observed a handful of times. This chain uses TRBV20-1 with TRBJ2-1, with no clear D. The CDR3 totals 12 residues. Germline V lookup: CDR1 DFQATT, CDR2 SNEGSKA (reference sequence). V lost 0 bases, J lost 5 bases, and 5 bases lay in between. The CDR3 loop is CSARDGHNEQFF. The CDR3 nucleotides are TGCAGTGCTAGAGATGGGCACAATGAGCAGTTCTTC.

The rearrangement joins TRBV4-1 to TRBJ2-1, with unresolved D. Per the germline V gene, CDR1 is MGHRA and CDR2 is YSYEKL. The ends were cut back, 3 bases at V and 11 bases at J, with 8 bases in the middle. The CDR3 consists of 11 residues. CDR3 sequence (DNA): TGCGCCAGCAGCCAGGAGACACAGCAGTTCTTC. Its translation: CASSQETQQFF.

This clonotype was recorded a few times. The V and J genes are TRBV12-3 or TRBV12-4 and TRBJ2-2; perhaps D is TRBD1 or TRBD2 (6 bases each). This CDR3 contains 15 residues. The V and J ends lost 5 bases and 2 bases respectively, with 12 bases between them. DNA of the CDR3: TGTGCCAGCAGTGTCAACGGGGGCAACACCGGGGAGCTGTTTTTT. It is translated as CASSVNGGNTGELFF.

The rearrangement links TRBV29-1 to TRBJ1-2; D gene uncertain. The ends were cut back, 7 bases at V and 3 bases at J, with 12 bases in the middle. The CDR3 totals 12 residues. Germline-derived CDR1 and CDR2 are SQVTM and ANQGSEA. The CDR3 loop is CSAPEGYYGYTF. In nucleotides, the CDR3 is TGCAGCGCCCCTGAAGGCTACTATGGCTACACCTTC.

The chain joins TRBV12-3 or TRBV12-4 to TRBJ2-7, with a tentative D call TRBD2 (5 bases). The CDR3 extends over 14 amino acids. V lost 3 bases to trimming and J lost 3 bases, with 12 bases between them. The CDR3 DNA reads as TGTGCCAGCAGTTTTTCGGGGTCCAACTACGAGCAGTACTTC. Translating gives CASSFSGSNYEQYF.

The gene calls are TRBV9 and TRBJ2-5, with TRBD2 matching over 10 bases. V lost 3 bases and J lost 5; bases outside the gene matches: 4. The germline V gene encodes CDR1 SGDLS and CDR2 YYNGEE. The CDR3 has 14 amino acids. CDR3 sequence: CASSDSGRPETQYF. In nucleotides, the CDR3 is TGTGCCAGCAGCGATAGCGGGAGGCCGGAGACCCAGTACTTC.

This sequence joins TRBV12-3 or TRBV12-4 and TRBJ2-1; the match to TRBD2 covers 10 bases. V was clipped by 1 base and J by 7 bases; unmatched bases: 7. The CDR3 runs 16 residues. CDR3 coding DNA: TGTGCCAGCAGTTTAGGCGGTAGCGGGAGGAGAAATGAGCAGTTCTTC. Amino acid sequence: CASSLGGSGRRNEQFF.

V and J are TRBV7-8 and TRBJ2-3, with 11 bases aligning to TRBD2. The germline V gene encodes CDR1 SGHVS and CDR2 FQNEAQ. The J segment lost 0 bases and the V segment lost 1 base, leaving 6 bases of the junction unmatched. The CDR3 sequence is 18 residues long. For the CDR3, the DNA is TGTGCCAGCAGCTTAGGGGGACTAGCGGATATTAGCACAGATACGCAGTATTTT. The encoded protein is CASSLGGLADISTDTQYF.

This clonotype was seen a handful of times. The rearrangement uses TRBV12-3 or TRBV12-4 and TRBJ1-1; D possibly corresponds to TRBD1 (5 bases). Between the trimmed V and J ends, which lost 5 bases and 11 bases, there was a span of 15 bases. The CDR3 is made up of 12 amino acids. The CDR3 coding sequence is TGTGCCAGCAGTCCCAGAGAGGGGCGGGCTTTCTTT. Encoded protein: CASSPREGRAFF.

This clonotype was observed a handful of times. V gene TRBV14 combines with J gene TRBJ2-1; TRBD1 matches 7 bases. Germline loops: CDR1 SGHDN, CDR2 FVKESK. The CDR3 covers 15 residues. Trimming cost V 4 bases and J 7 bases; bases outside gene matches: 10. The CDR3 here is CASSPQQGPRNEQFF. The CDR3 nucleotides are TGTGCCAGCAGCCCGCAACAGGGGCCCCGGAATGAGCAGTTCTTC. The complete variable domain, with remaining parts taken from reference TRBV14 and TRBJ2-1, reads EAGVTQFPSHSVIEKGQTVTLRCDPISGHDNLYWYRRVMGKEIKFLLHFVKESKQDESGMPNNRFLAERTGGTYSTLKVQPAELEDSGVYFCASSPQQGPRNEQFFGPGTRLTVL.

The V call is TRBV12-3 or TRBV12-4, the J call TRBJ2-1, with 9 bases matching TRBD2. The CDR3 has 15 residues. Trimming at V came to 5 bases and at J to 4 bases, leaving 6 bases not matched to a gene. CDR3 region: CASSPLAGFYNEQFF. The CDR3 DNA sequence: TGTGCCAGCAGTCCCCTAGCGGGGTTTTACAATGAGCAGTTCTTC.

The rearrangement links TRBV27 to TRBJ2-4; 12 nucleotides line up with TRBD2. The CDR3 length is 15 residues. Germline lookup yields CDR1 MNHEY and CDR2 SMNVEV (reference sequence). With V trimmed by 11 bases and J by 9 bases, 14 bases remained unmatched. The CDR3 spells CASRGLAGGQGIQYF. In DNA, the CDR3 is TGTGCCTCAAGAGGGCTAGCGGGGGGGCAGGGCATTCAGTACTTC.

This clonotype appeared a few times. The chain couples TRBV27 to TRBJ2-7; 11 positions match TRBD2. V shed 2 bases and J 6 bases; nucleotides not matched to a gene: 6. Germline CDR1 reads MNHEY; CDR2 reads SMNVEV (reference sequence). This CDR3 spans 15 amino acids. The CDR3 nucleotides are TGTGCCAGCAGTTTAGAACTAGCGGGAGATGGCGAGCAGTACTTC. Its translation: CASSLELAGDGEQYF.

The chain uses TRBV20-1 and TRBJ1-2; TRBD1 matches 8 bases. The CDR3 has 13 residues. Germline lookup yields CDR1 DFQATT and CDR2 SNEGSKA (reference sequence). After removal of 1 base from V and 7 bases from J, the junction contained 5 bases not matched to a gene. The CDR3 loop is CSARGQGAGGYTF. The CDR3 region has the DNA TGCAGTGCTAGAGGGCAGGGGGCTGGTGGCTACACCTTC.

The CDR3 DNA follows: TGCGCCACCCAGTTACGCCTAGCAGATACGCAGTATTTT. Its translation is CATQLRLADTQYF. This chain uses TRBV5-1 with TRBJ2-3, with no clear D. Trimming shortened V by 9 bases and J by 4 bases, and 15 bases separated the two germline ends. There are 13 residues in the CDR3. Germline V gives CDR1 SGHRS, CDR2 YFSETQ. The full variable domain, with the rest looked up from reference TRBV5-1 and TRBJ2-3, is KAGVTQTPRYLIKTRGQQVTLSCSPISGHRSVSWYQQTPGQGLQFLFEYFSETQRNKGNFPGRFSGRQFSNSRSEMNVSTLELGDSALYLCATQLRLADTQYFGPGTRLTVL.

Many counts were recorded for this clonotype. V is TRBV12-3 or TRBV12-4 and J is TRBJ1-1; D is unclear. Trimming cost V 6 bases and J 1 base, with 9 bases left between them. This CDR3 spans 13 amino acids. This chain's CDR3 is CASRLTENTEAFF. The CDR3 DNA is TGTGCCAGCAGGCTAACAGAGAACACTGAAGCTTTCTTT.

The chain employs TRBV6-5 and TRBJ2-3; 9 bases agree with TRBD1. With V trimmed by 3 bases and J by 1 base, 2 bases remained unmatched. The germline V gene has CDR1 MNHEY and CDR2 SVGAGI. The CDR3 has 15 amino acids. CDR3 coding DNA: TGTGCCAGCAGTTATAGGACAGGGGGCACAGATACGCAGTATTTT. This gives the protein CASSYRTGGTDTQYF.